This T cell receptor (beta chain) was identified in a study of blood T cell repertoires in COVID-19 (TCRdb year 2020). Study-wide context: The collaborator samples originated in the United States, Italy and Spain and spanned the acute and convalescent phases of COVID-19. The samples were drawn from two sources: the first 160 participants of the ongoing ImmuneRACE study, and fewer than 1,500 subjects contributed by 6 global collaborators. A de-identified subject ID, COVID-19 status, age in years and sex were almost always included in the sample metadata. The dataset comprised deeply sampled blood TCRbeta repertoires from subjects exposed to, actively infected with, or recovered from COVID-19. The repertoires were released in a freely available public database intended as a resource for research on the immune response to SARS-CoV-2. The material from the prospective study consisted of cDNA or gDNA derived from T cells, B-cell-depleted T cells, or PBMCs. HLA class I and class II types, where available, came from metadata supplied by the sample provider rather than from assay-based typing. Paper-wide results and their limitations: The quantity of clinical and demographic metadata differed by source and by participant and was supplied without curation.

TCRbeta CDR3 regions were amplified from genomic DNA using the immunoSEQ Assay, a bias-controlled multiplex PCR. The study's processing was this. Within the assay, amplification of reference gene primers was used to estimate how many nucleated cells each sample contained. To quantify the absolute abundance of each unique TCRbeta CDR3 rearrangement, sequence reads were collapsed and filtered. For each sample, productive Simpson clonality was calculated by taking the square root of Simpson's diversity index across productive rearrangements. This immuneACCESS table, as held by TCRdb, lists in-frame sequences with V and J called but not all clones. Of the missing ones, under half trace to an unresolved V gene in checked studies; the others have no known cause. That table gives V, J and clone size, and the DNA gave D and trimming. For this sample there are 350,000 or so clones; about nine tenths appear just once. 3% to 4% of the sample belongs to the ten largest clones.

Measured from the cysteine to the phenylalanine, the CDR3 is 15 residues long. Left in the record is the CDR3 DNA by itself, 45 bases read in frame from the first base. CDR1 and CDR2 (LNHDA, SQIVND) derive from the germline V gene (reference sequence). This clone was seen only once. The specificity of this receptor is unknown. The junction shows a germline mismatch at one end, possibly a read error. In Seattle, one collaborating source enrolled patients while the infection was active and tracked those patients longitudinally over the course of disease. Each collaborating institution followed its own protocols to collect whole blood in K2EDTA tubes. For TCRbeta analysis, collaborators shipped samples in one of three forms: frozen whole blood, isolated PBMCs, or DNA extracted from either of those sample types.

Sequencing was carried out using peripheral blood. Recombination joined TRBV19 with TRBJ2-2, with 8 bases in between that match TRBD2. The receptor's source is a woman between 55 and 75 years old with COVID-19, enrolled during active disease. The CDR3 corresponds to CASSIIGGACRGAVF. The DNA is TGTGCCAGTAGTATAATCGGGGGGGCCTGCCGGGGAGCTGTTTTT.